These 5 T cell receptor beta chains originate from one sample sequenced in a study of blood T cell repertoires in COVID-19. Only in-frame clones appear in the TCRdb table, and some are missing; sequencing was by immunoSEQ multiplex PCR. The profile shows about half a million clones, 75% to 90% of them singletons. Sample: PBMCs or T cells enriched from blood (not recorded which). The receptors originated from a woman aged 55-69 years who had recovered from COVID-19.

The V gene is TRBV9, the J gene TRBJ2-4; 8 positions match TRBD2. V lost 4 bases to trimming and J lost 7 bases; unmatched junction nucleotides: 1. Germline CDR1 is SGDLS and CDR2 is YYNGEE. The CDR3 contains 12 residues. The CDR3 loop reads CASSSGGNIQYF. The CDR3 bases are TGTGCCAGCAGCTCGGGGGGGAACATTCAGTACTTC.

The rearrangement links TRBV29-1 to TRBJ2-7; 10 nucleotides match TRBD1. This CDR3 is built from 11 residues. Germline assignment: CDR1 SQVTM and CDR2 ANQGSEA. V was clipped by 5 bases and J by 7 bases; unmatched bases: 2. The CDR3 DNA reads TGCAGCGTTCGGACAGGGGGTGAGCAGTACGTC. Its protein product is CSVRTGGEQYV.

The rearrangement joins TRBV19 to TRBJ1-1; perhaps TRBD1 as D (5 bases). The CDR3 contains 14 residues. Germline assignment: CDR1 LNHDA and CDR2 SQIVND (reference sequence). V lost 4 bases to trimming and J lost 0 bases, with 9 bases between them. In DNA, the CDR3 is TGTGCCAGTAGTAGCAGGGCGTTGAACACTGAAGCTTTCTTT. Protein product: CASSSRALNTEAFF.

The chain links TRBV21-1 to TRBJ2-1; the table's D call TRBD1 went unverified against the DNA. TRBV21-1 is listed as a pseudogene. The CDR3 length is 16 residues. The CDR3 loop reads CASSSPTGESIYEQFF. Written as DNA, the CDR3 is TGTGCCAGCAGCTCCCCGACAGGGGAATCGATATATGAGCAGTTCTTC.

This chain links TRBV12-3 or TRBV12-4 with TRBJ2-4, with unresolved D. V lost 1 base, J lost 8 bases, and 6 bases lay in between. The CDR3 extends over 12 amino acids. The CDR3 bases are TGTGCCAGCAGTTTAGGCGGTCACATTCAGTACTTC. It codes for CASSLGGHIQYF.